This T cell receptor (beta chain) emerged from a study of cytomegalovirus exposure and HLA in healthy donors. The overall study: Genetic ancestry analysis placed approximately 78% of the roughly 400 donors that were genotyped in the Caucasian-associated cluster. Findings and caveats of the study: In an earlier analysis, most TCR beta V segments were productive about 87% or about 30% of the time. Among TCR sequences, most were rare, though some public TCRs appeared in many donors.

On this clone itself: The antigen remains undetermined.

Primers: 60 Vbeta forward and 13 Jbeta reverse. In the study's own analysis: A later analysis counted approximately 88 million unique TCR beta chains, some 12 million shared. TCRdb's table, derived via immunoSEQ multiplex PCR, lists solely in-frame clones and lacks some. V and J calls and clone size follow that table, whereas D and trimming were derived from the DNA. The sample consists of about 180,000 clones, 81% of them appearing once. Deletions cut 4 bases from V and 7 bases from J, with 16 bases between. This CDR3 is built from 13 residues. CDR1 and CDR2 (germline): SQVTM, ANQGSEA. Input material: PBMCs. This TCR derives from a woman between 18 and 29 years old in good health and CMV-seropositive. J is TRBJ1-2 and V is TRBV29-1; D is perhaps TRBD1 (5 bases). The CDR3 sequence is CSVGRGSGVGYTF. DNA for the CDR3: TGCAGCGTTGGGCGTGGGTCGGGGGTTGGCTACACCTTC.